This TCR beta chain is drawn from a study of read filtering for tumor transcriptome and immune sequencing (dated by TCRdb to about 2020). With respect to the entire study: The cohort was composed of 17 male and 14 to 15 female patients, with a mean age of roughly 70 years and an age range of roughly 45 to 85. By revised international staging, 8 or 9 patients were R-ISS I, about 15 were R-ISS II and 6 or 7 were R-ISS III. After DNase treatment, whole-transcriptome libraries were prepared using the TruSeq RNA Access Library Prep Kit. TCR repertoires obtained by targeted immune repertoire sequencing and by bulk whole-transcriptome sequencing performed on the same bone marrow samples were compared. One main goal was a read-filtering strategy for immune repertoire data, in particular deciding whether clonotypes backed by only one read should be removed. TCR-region mapped reads per sample ranged from about 4 to 10.27 million with IR-seq versus only roughly 85 to 1,300 with RNA-seq. Results and caveats for the whole study, not just this receptor: IR-seq captured clonotypes at much higher depth and more reliably than RNA-seq, and smaller IR-seq throughput sufficed to identify most shared clonotypes. In IR-seq, single-read clonotypes were about four fifths of clonotypes but 3.5% to 4% of total reads; in RNA-seq they were 74.6% of clonotypes and roughly 42% of reads. The sorted CD138-negative fraction was not purified T cells but a mixed bone marrow immune population. Removing single-read clonotypes increased the correlation between IR-seq and RNA-seq shared clonotype proportions.

TCR libraries were constructed from approximately 360 ng RNA using the Immunoverse kit, and molecular barcoded adaptors covering alpha/delta and beta/gamma chains were employed. TCR library preparation used the same RNA that was used for transcriptome sequencing. TCR libraries were sequenced on an Illumina HiSeq 4000 with 2 x 150 cycles. The source study handled its data this way. With MiXCR, TCR reads were aligned to human V, D, J and C references and assembled into CDR3 clonotypes, with quality filtering and error correction included. The tcR package in R was used for analysis of clonotype counts and gene usage diversity. Raw mapping reads were checked after the RNA-seq reads had been mapped by STAR aligner version 2.5.3a onto the human GRCh37 genome. To test how sequencing depth affects detected clonotypes, IR-seq fastq files were randomly downsampled with Seqtk 1.3. In-frame beta chains were kept once TCRdb had trimmed the public reads at Q25 with fastp and called clones with MiXCR. Entries are consolidated by CDR3 protein sequence, retaining the most common genes and DNA. In this record, the V and J calls reflect TCRdb's handling and not the investigators' own analysis. The sample contains approximately 61,000 distinct CDR3 sequences, around 21% of them found a single time. Jointly, the top ten make up more than 12% of the sample.

From the germline V gene, CDR1 is SGHTA and CDR2 is FQGTGA. The CDR3 sequence holds 14 residues, the cysteine and phenylalanine included. The retained sequence is limited to the CDR3, 42 bases, with the frame set at the first base. V and J are truncated by 5 bases and 4 bases respectively, leaving an intervening sequence of 13 bases. Each patient had bone marrow sampled at the time of active disease. Isolation of bone marrow mononuclear cells was performed by Ficoll-Hypaque density gradient centrifugation. Myeloma plasma cells were removed and CD138-negative cells were collected by negative selection after labeling with CD138 magnetic microbeads on a MACS separator. Flow cytometry with CD138 antibodies on an Attune NxT was used to check how pure the isolated cells were. TRIzol reagent was used to extract total RNA, which was then quantified with a NanoDrop spectrophotometer. For each patient, paired RNA-seq and IR-seq were run on the CD138-negative bone marrow sample from that patient.

At least ten counts were recorded for this clonotype. The specificity of this receptor is unknown. No base quality values were provided; no much bigger clone lies one nucleotide off. The chain is assembled from TRBV7-3 and TRBJ2-3; the D region possibly corresponds to TRBD1 (6 bases align). Sequenced: a population of CD138-negative cells sorted from bone marrow. What this sample's cell subset or site label stands for: bone marrow mononuclear cells depleted of CD138+ plasma/myeloma cells by negative magnetic selection. The sequence was collected from a donor at least 40 years old with multiple myeloma. The CDR3 sequence is CASSPWPGADTQYF. At the DNA level, the sequence is TGTGCCAGCAGCCCGTGGCCAGGGGCAGATACGCAGTATTTT.